The T cell receptor (beta chain) described here comes from a study of blood T cell repertoires in COVID-19. Study context: COVID-19 samples, acute and convalescent, were from the United States, Italy and Spain. PBMCs, B-cell-depleted T cells, or T cells were the source of the cDNA or gDNA that made up the material.

Produced via immunoSEQ multiplex PCR; TCRdb's table is partial and in-frame only. The table includes 140,000 or so clones, approximately 84% detected once. In germline, CDR1 is PRHDT, CDR2 FYEKMQ (reference sequence). The CDR3 runs 17 residues. Trimming cost V 5 bases and J 4 bases; bases outside gene matches: 10. This clone was counted a few times. The source of this sequence is a human donor in a cohort sampled during active COVID-19. The V call is TRBV13, the J call TRBJ2-1, with TRBD2 matching 11 bases. Source material: peripheral blood. The CDR3 DNA reads TGTGCCAGCAGCCAGAGGACTAGCGGGTTGATTTACAATGAGCAGTTCTTC. Translating gives CASSQRTSGLIYNEQFF.